The clone carrying this T cell receptor (beta chain) was counted a few times. Its target is not known. Treatment noted: roughly 11-day PBMC culture with coronavirus spike peptide pools or control peptides (ViraFEST assay). Germline V gene lookup returns CDR1 GTSNPN and CDR2 SVGIG (reference sequence). This CDR3 is 12 amino acids long. J gave up 15 bases and V 2 bases, and 9 bases lay outside the gene matches. This sample was taken from a study of vaccination and CD4 T cells after COVID-19. Study-level findings and limits: Convalescent patients had 304 of 307 vaccine-specific clones showing spike mono-reactivity.

Once obtained from cultured CD4+ T cells, the DNA was sequenced using the Oncomine TCR Beta short-read assay. TCRdb re-called the PCR reads with MiXCR, one entry per CDR3 protein. The table shows about 10,000 distinct CDR3 sequences, with 69% occurring only once. Material for sequencing was CD4+ T cells from blood, cultured in vitro. The chain recombines TRBV30 with TRBJ2-1; TRBD2 matches at 8 bases. The sequence derives from a human donor who had recovered from COVID-19. In nucleotides, the CDR3 is TGTGCCTGGAGTCGAGGGCGGGAGGAGGGGTTCTTC. The encoded protein is CAWSRGREEGFF.